A selection of T cell receptor beta chains follows, all from one sample in a study of T cell changes during pregnancy in multiple sclerosis. Method: immunoSEQ multiplex PCR; TCRdb's copy keeps in-frame clones and lacks some. The sample has about 75,000 clones; 94% are singletons. Sequenced here: CD4+ T cells from peripheral blood mononuclear cells, sampled after pregnancy. These receptors came from a female donor with multiple sclerosis, enrolled in a pregnancy study. The CDR3 runs from the conserved cysteine through the conserved F or W. Fields, in order: CDR3 length, J gene, clone size, D gene, V gene, CDR3 protein, CDR3 DNA. The D gene is left open where the match is weak. Clone size is stated in some rows and not others, as once, few, many or a class when expanded.

16 | TRBJ2-7 | once | - | TRBV5-1 | CASSPDTGPPSYEQYF | TGCGCCAGCAGCCCAGATACGGGTCCACCTTCCTACGAGCAGTACTTC
16 | TRBJ2-5 | - | TRBD2 | TRBV7-2 | CASSFLSGRAGETQYF | TGTGCCAGCAGCTTCCTTAGCGGGAGGGCCGGAGAGACCCAGTACTTC
15 | TRBJ2-3 | - | TRBD2 | TRBV29-1 | CSGKTSGINTDTQYF | TGCAGCGGGAAGACTAGCGGGATCAACACAGATACGCAGTATTTT
17 | TRBJ2-7 | - | - | TRBV4-3 | CASSQDFSTERTYEQYF | TGCGCCAGCAGCCAAGACTTCTCGACAGAGCGAACCTACGAGCAGTACTTC
16 | TRBJ2-1 | - | TRBD2 | TRBV11-3 | CASSLDMSGSGNEQFF | TGTGCCAGCAGCTTAGATATGAGCGGGAGTGGGAATGAGCAGTTCTTC
17 | TRBJ1-2 | - | - | TRBV7-8 | CASSLGASGGLGYGYTF | TGTGCCAGCAGCTTAGGAGCCTCGGGGGGCTTGGGCTATGGCTACACCTTC
13 | TRBJ2-7 | - | - | TRBV19 | CASSVDSDSEQYF | TGTGCCAGTAGTGTAGACTCCGACTCTGAGCAGTACTTC
16 | TRBJ2-5 | - | TRBD1 | TRBV10-3 | CAISPAGQGAGETQYF | TGTGCCATCAGTCCCGCGGGACAGGGGGCGGGGGAGACCCAGTACTTC
14 | TRBJ1-1 | - | TRBD1 | TRBV6-1 | CASSRGTGEGEAFF | TGTGCCAGCAGTAGAGGGACAGGGGAGGGTGAAGCTTTCTTT
16 | TRBJ2-1 | - | - | TRBV21-1 | CASSMRDRGLYNEQFF | TGTGCCAGCAGCATGAGGGACAGGGGGCTGTACAATGAGCAGTTCTTC
13 | TRBJ2-7 | - | TRBD2 | TRBV10-3 | CASAGVFGYEQYF | TGTGCCAGCGCGGGAGTCTTTGGATACGAGCAGTACTTC
15 | TRBJ2-1 | - | TRBD1 | TRBV28 | CASTFPGQGGNEQFF | TGTGCCAGCACCTTCCCGGGACAGGGGGGGAATGAGCAGTTCTTC
13 | TRBJ2-7 | - | - | TRBV6-5 | CASSYGLRYEQYF | TGTGCCAGCAGTTACGGCCTCCGCTACGAGCAGTACTTC
15 | TRBJ1-4 | once | - | TRBV7-6 | CASSYGQTIDEKLFF | TGTGCCAGCAGCTACGGACAAACGATTGATGAAAAACTGTTTTTT
15 | TRBJ2-6 | - | TRBD1 | TRBV15 | CATSRDLDRENGLTF | TGTGCCACCAGCAGAGATTTAGACAGGGAAAATGGCCTGACTTTC
17 | TRBJ2-5 | - | - | TRBV18 | CASSPLTGGPSGETQYF | TGTGCCAGCTCACCCTTAACTGGAGGGCCCTCGGGGGAGACCCAGTACTTC
17 | TRBJ2-1 | - | TRBD2 | TRBV7-2 | CASSLVSGSGSGRGQFF | TGTGCCAGCAGCTTAGTTAGCGGGAGTGGATCGGGCCGTGGGCAGTTCTTC
14 | TRBJ2-7 | - | TRBD2 | TRBV11-2 | CASSSSGRGYEQYF | TGTGCCAGCAGCTCTAGCGGGAGGGGATACGAGCAGTACTTC
16 | TRBJ2-1 | - | TRBD2 | TRBV5-1 | CASTDRAGGRYNEQFF | TGCGCCAGCACGGATAGAGCGGGAGGGAGGTACAATGAGCAGTTCTTC
15 | TRBJ1-3 | few | TRBD1 | TRBV30 | CAWSRDSGSGNTIYF | TGTGCCTGGAGTCGGGACAGCGGCTCTGGAAACACCATATATTTT
14 | TRBJ2-2 | - | - | TRBV19 | CASSIAREVGELFF | TGTGCCAGTAGTATAGCCAGGGAAGTCGGGGAGCTGTTTTTT
14 | TRBJ2-1 | - | TRBD2 | TRBV5-6 | CARAHSGSYNEQFF | TGTGCCAGGGCTCATAGCGGGAGTTACAATGAGCAGTTCTTC
12 | TRBJ2-3 | - | - | TRBV6-1 | CASRRGLDTQYF | TGTGCCAGCAGAAGGGGCTTGGATACGCAGTATTTT
14 | TRBJ2-1 | - | - | TRBV5-4 | CASSFLGLPEEQFF | TGTGCCAGCAGCTTTTTGGGACTCCCTGAGGAGCAGTTCTTC
14 | TRBJ2-7 | - | TRBD2 | TRBV27 | CASSSRTSGYEQYF | TGTGCCAGCAGTTCCAGGACTAGCGGCTACGAGCAGTACTTC
16 | TRBJ1-5 | - | - | TRBV27 | CASSPSRVYGNQPQHF | TGTGCCAGCAGCCCGTCCAGGGTTTATGGCAATCAGCCCCAGCATTTT
13 | TRBJ1-2 | - | - | TRBV30 | CALGGERGVGYTF | TGTGCCTTAGGGGGGGAAAGGGGTGTTGGCTACACCTTC
16 | TRBJ2-7 | - | TRBD2 | TRBV11-2 | CASSFGVLAGTYEQYF | TGTGCCAGCAGCTTTGGGGTACTAGCGGGTACCTACGAGCAGTACTTC
16 | TRBJ1-1 | - | - | TRBV19 | CASKGVEAGPNTEAFF | TGTGCCAGTAAAGGGGTTGAGGCGGGGCCAAACACTGAAGCTTTCTTT
16 | TRBJ1-1 | - | - | TRBV27 | CASSLSWVRGITEAFF | TGTGCCAGCAGTTTATCTTGGGTTCGCGGGATCACTGAAGCTTTCTTT
13 | TRBJ2-3 | - | - | TRBV11-2 | CASSFFLTDTQYF | TGTGCCAGCAGCTTTTTCCTCACAGATACGCAGTATTTT
15 | TRBJ2-3 | - | TRBD1 | TRBV29-1 | CSGRPGQGGTDTQYF | TGCAGCGGTCGACCGGGACAGGGTGGGACGGATACGCAGTATTTT
15 | TRBJ2-3 | once | - | TRBV5-1 | CASRRGGVRTDTQYF | TGCGCCAGCCGCCGAGGAGGGGTTCGAACAGATACGCAGTATTTT
13 | TRBJ2-7 | few | TRBD2 | TRBV5-6 | CASSLGGGYEQYF | TGTGCCAGCAGCCTCGGGGGGGGGTACGAGCAGTACTTC
14 | TRBJ1-4 | - | TRBD1 | TRBV2 | CASSQDRDNEKLFF | TGTGCCAGCAGTCAAGACAGGGATAATGAAAAACTGTTTTTT
14 | TRBJ1-1 | few | TRBD1 | TRBV7-6 | CASSLLGTGGEAFF | TGTGCCAGCAGCCTCCTGGGGACAGGGGGCGAAGCTTTCTTT
15 | TRBJ1-4 | - | TRBD1 | TRBV19 | CASSITGTGNEKLFF | TGTGCCAGTAGTATAACCGGGACAGGGAATGAAAAACTGTTTTTT
13 | TRBJ1-2 | - | - | TRBV28 | CASSLRDTRGYTF | TGTGCCAGCAGTTTAAGGGACACGAGGGGCTACACCTTC
16 | TRBJ2-7 | - | TRBD2 | TRBV4-2 | CASSQTASGYSYEQYF | TGTGCCAGCAGCCAAACAGCTAGCGGTTATTCCTACGAGCAGTACTTC
14 | TRBJ2-1 | - | - | TRBV9 | CASSVEGVGDEQFF | TGTGCCAGCAGCGTAGAGGGGGTAGGGGATGAGCAGTTCTTC
15 | TRBJ2-2 | - | - | TRBV9 | CASSVGQGGTGELFF | TGTGCCAGCAGCGTAGGCCAGGGCGGCACCGGGGAGCTGTTTTTT
16 | TRBJ2-7 | once | - | TRBV7-9 | CASSKSPGHSSYEQYF | TGTGCCAGCAGCAAAAGTCCGGGACATTCATCCTACGAGCAGTACTTC
19 | TRBJ2-2 | - | TRBD2 | TRBV5-1 | CASSLKMDVGLAGTGELFF | TGCGCCAGCAGCTTAAAGATGGACGTTGGACTAGCGGGCACCGGGGAGCTGTTTTTT
13 | TRBJ1-3 | - | - | TRBV25-1 | CASRTGAGNTIYF | TGTGCCAGCAGGACAGGAGCAGGAAACACCATATATTTT
15 | TRBJ1-4 | - | - | TRBV18 | CASSSIQGSNEKLFF | TGTGCCAGCTCATCCATACAGGGTTCTAATGAAAAACTGTTTTTT
16 | TRBJ2-1 | - | TRBD2 | TRBV30 | CAWSTPWTSVDNEQFF | TGTGCCTGGAGTACCCCGTGGACTAGCGTCGACAATGAGCAGTTCTTC
15 | TRBJ2-1 | - | - | TRBV28 | CASRPTARGYNEQFF | TGTGCCAGCAGGCCGACCGCTCGGGGGTACAATGAGCAGTTCTTC
15 | TRBJ1-2 | - | - | TRBV7-2 | CASSLATGPFYGYTF | TGTGCCAGCAGCTTAGCGACAGGCCCTTTTTATGGCTACACCTTC
14 | TRBJ1-1 | - | TRBD1 | TRBV7-8 | CASSLGWDRERAFF | TGTGCCAGCAGCTTAGGTTGGGACAGGGAGAGGGCTTTCTTT
16 | TRBJ2-7 | - | - | TRBV5-5 | CASSSVTGHVPYEQYF | TGTGCCAGCAGCTCAGTGACGGGACACGTCCCCTACGAGCAGTACTTC
15 | TRBJ1-1 | - | TRBD1 | TRBV6-6 | CASKPTRGLGTEAFF | TGTGCCAGCAAACCCACGAGGGGGCTCGGCACTGAAGCTTTCTTT
13 | TRBJ2-7 | - | - | TRBV6-1 | CASSDRPPYEQYF | TGTGCCAGCAGTGACAGGCCGCCCTACGAGCAGTACTTC
13 | TRBJ2-1 | - | - | TRBV2 | CARSTGTHNEQFF | TGTGCCAGATCAACCGGGACTCACAATGAGCAGTTCTTC